Below are 25 T cell receptor beta chains sequenced from a single sample in a study of technical replicates of blood from a handful of donors (dated by TCRdb to the late 2010s). Libraries were built with the immunoSEQ multiplex PCR assay. Not all clones reach the TCRdb copy of this immuneACCESS table, which keeps in-frame sequences only. Checked studies attribute under half of the gap to unresolved V genes and leave the rest unexplained. This sample has over 50,000 clones in its table, and approximately 89% of those were observed once. Of the sample, roughly 5.2% falls within the top ten clones. Sequenced: PBMCs. The source of these receptors is a human donor in good health. Some clones in this sample may be carry-over from other donors' samples.

The chain has TRBV30 and TRBJ2-3; TRBD2 agrees at 13 bases. The germline gives CDR1 GTSNPN, CDR2 SVGIG (reference sequence). CDR3 length: 15 residues. V was clipped by 7 bases and J by 6 bases; unmatched bases: 10. CDR3 amino acids: CASTSGRALLDTQYF. CDR3 in DNA: TGTGCCTCCACTAGCGGGAGGGCCCTTTTGGATACGCAGTATTTT.

J is TRBJ2-5 and V is TRBV7-9, with 9 bases aligning to TRBD2. Germline V gene lookup returns CDR1 SEHNR and CDR2 FQNEAQ (reference sequence). The CDR3 runs to 16 residues. The V gene end was trimmed by 5 bases and the J gene end by 3 bases; junction bases not matched to a gene: 10. DNA of the CDR3: TGTGCCAGCAGCACGAACCCCGGGACTAGCAAAGAGACCCAGTACTTC. It translates to CASSTNPGTSKETQYF. The complete variable domain, with remaining parts taken from reference TRBV7-9 and TRBJ2-5, reads DTGVSQNPRHKITKRGQNVTFRCDPISEHNRLYWYRQTLGQGPEFLTYFQNEAQLEKSRLLSDRFSAERPKGSFSTLEIQRTEQGDSAMYLCASSTNPGTSKETQYFGPGTRLLVL.

The CDR3, as DNA: TGTGCCAGCAGCTTAGAACTAGCGGGGGACTACGAGCAGTACTTC. It translates to CASSLELAGDYEQYF. The chain couples TRBV7-6 to TRBJ2-7, with 11 positions matching TRBD2. The CDR3 totals 15 residues. J gave up 3 bases and V 1 base, and 2 bases lay outside the gene matches. Per germline, CDR1 SGHVS and CDR2 FNYEAQ. Filled out from reference TRBV7-6 and TRBJ2-7, the complete variable domain reads GAGVSQSPRYKVTKRGQDVALRCDPISGHVSLYWYRQALGQGPEFLTYFNYEAQQDKSGLPNDRFSAERPEGSISTLTIQRTEQRDSAMYRCASSLELAGDYEQYFGPGTRLTVT.

There are a few counts of this clone. V is TRBV27 and J is TRBJ2-7; 7 bases match TRBD2. This CDR3 comprises 16 residues. V trimming: 6 bases; J trimming: 9 bases; junction bases outside the gene matches: 20. Germline assignment: CDR1 MNHEY and CDR2 SMNVEV (reference sequence). The CDR3 loop reads CASRTELAVNSTRQYF. CDR3 nucleotide sequence: TGTGCCAGCAGGACAGAGCTAGCGGTTAATTCTACGAGGCAGTACTTC.

The chain combines TRBV6-6 with TRBJ2-1; TRBD2 aligns across 10 bases. V lost 2 bases and J lost 5; bases outside the gene matches: 3. The CDR3 length is 15 residues. In germline, CDR1 is MNHNY, CDR2 SVGAGI (reference sequence). This chain's CDR3 is CASSYASGSNNEQFF. In nucleotides, the CDR3 is TGTGCCAGCAGTTACGCTAGCGGGAGCAACAATGAGCAGTTCTTC.

The chain links TRBV4-2 to TRBJ2-3; 7 nucleotides agree with TRBD2. This CDR3 is built from 14 residues. The J segment lost 5 bases and the V segment lost 8 bases, leaving 10 bases of the junction unmatched. Germline V lookup: CDR1 LGHNA, CDR2 YNFKEQ. This CDR3 reads CASPAGGSLDTQYF. CDR3 DNA sequence: TGTGCCAGCCCAGCCGGCGGGAGTTTAGATACGCAGTATTTT.

This rearrangement joins TRBV2 to TRBJ2-2, with TRBD2 matching 8 bases. Trimming removed 6 bases from V and 3 bases from J; junction bases left unmatched: 3. CDR3 length equals 14 residues. Germline CDR1 reads SNHLY; CDR2 reads FYNNEI. CDR3 DNA sequence: TGTGCCAGCAGGTTGCGGGGGGACACCGGGGAGCTGTTTTTT. Translation gives CASRLRGDTGELFF.

The J gene is TRBJ1-2, the V gene TRBV6-5; no firm D call. Germline CDR1 is MNHEY and CDR2 is SVGAGI. V was shortened by 0 bases and J by 4 bases, with 12 bases between the two germline ends. This CDR3 spans 15 amino acids. This CDR3 reads CASSYSTAGSYGYTF. For the CDR3, the DNA is TGTGCCAGCAGTTACTCGACGGCAGGAAGCTATGGCTACACCTTC.

This clone was detected once. This chain links TRBV30 with TRBJ2-2, with 7 bases that match TRBD2. Germline lookup yields CDR1 GTSNPN and CDR2 SVGIG (reference sequence). This CDR3 region has 15 residues. Unmatched junction bases numbered 10, after V lost 2 bases and J lost 7 bases. The CDR3 coding sequence is TGTGCCTGGAGTAACTTCGGACTAGAACACGGGGAGCTGTTTTTT. It is translated as CAWSNFGLEHGELFF.

The chain uses TRBV30 and TRBJ1-5; the D gene is possibly TRBD1 (5 bases). V was clipped by 2 bases and J by 3 bases, with 11 bases between them. Germline V gene data show CDR1 as GTSNPN and CDR2 as SVGIG (reference sequence). The CDR3 consists of 14 residues. CDR3 in DNA: TGTGCCTGGAGTTTGGGAGGGACCAATCAGCCCCAGCATTTT. Amino acid sequence: CAWSLGGTNQPQHF.

The V and J genes are TRBV30 and TRBJ2-1; D possibly corresponds to TRBD2 (5 bases). Trimming took 0 bases from V and 6 from J, leaving 9 bases between them. CDR3 length: 13 amino acids. CDR1 is GTSNPN, CDR2 SVGIG, per germline (reference sequence). The CDR3 sequence: CAWSVILANEQFF. The CDR3 region has the DNA TGTGCCTGGAGTGTAATCCTAGCCAATGAGCAGTTCTTC.

The chain combines TRBV29-1 with TRBJ1-1; D unclear. Germline CDR1 is SQVTM and CDR2 is ANQGSEA. The length of the CDR3 is 12 residues. Trimming shortened V by 4 bases and J by 2 bases, and 8 bases separated the two germline ends. The CDR3 DNA reads TGCAGCGTTGTGGGCTACAACACTGAAGCTTTCTTT. Protein sequence: CSVVGYNTEAFF.

This chain links TRBV5-1 with TRBJ2-7; 7 bases agree with TRBD1. CDR3 length: 15 amino acids. With V trimmed by 3 bases and J by 9 bases, 15 bases remained unmatched. CDR1 is SGHRS, CDR2 YFSETQ, per germline. CDR3 coding DNA: TGCGCCAGCAGCTCCGGGACAGCAATCCTCTATGGGCAGTACTTC. Its protein is CASSSGTAILYGQYF.

The J gene is TRBJ2-5, the V gene TRBV11-3; TRBD2 matches at 9 bases. Germline CDR1 SGHNT, CDR2 YENEEA. Unmatched junction bases numbered 2, after V lost 4 bases and J lost 5 bases. This CDR3 spans 13 amino acids. The CDR3 region has the DNA TGTGCCAGCAGCTGGGGACTAGCCGAGACCCAGTACTTC. This sequence encodes CASSWGLAETQYF.

The chain recombines TRBV4-1 with TRBJ2-4; TRBD2 agrees at 8 bases. This CDR3 has 17 amino acids. V trimming: 5 bases; J trimming: 2 bases; junction bases outside the gene matches: 11. Germline CDR1 and CDR2: MGHRA and YSYEKL. The CDR3 region has the DNA TGCGCCAGCAGCTCCTTGGACAGCGGGAGTACCAAAAACATTCAGTACTTC. Amino acid sequence: CASSSLDSGSTKNIQYF.

The rearrangement links TRBV6-5 to TRBJ2-5; unclear D gene. V was pared by 0 bases and J by 7 bases, with 6 bases between. This CDR3 contains 12 residues. Per germline, CDR1 MNHEY and CDR2 SVGAGI. CDR3 sequence (DNA): TGTGCCAGCAGTTACTCCGGGTGGACCCAGTACTTC. It translates to CASSYSGWTQYF.

The chain is built from TRBV7-2 and TRBJ1-2; 7 nucleotides match TRBD1. V shed 0 bases, J shed 3 bases, and the junction held 1 base outside the gene matches. This CDR3 is 14 amino acids long. The germline CDR1 and CDR2 sequences are SGHTA and FQGNSA. CDR3 residues: CASSLAQGHYGYTF. The CDR3 DNA reads TGTGCCAGCAGCTTAGCACAGGGGCACTATGGCTACACCTTC.

The chain joins TRBV11-3 to TRBJ2-3; 7 bases agree with TRBD2. With V trimmed by 1 base and J by 6 bases, 13 bases remained unmatched. CDR3 length: 17 amino acids. Germline lookup yields CDR1 SGHNT and CDR2 YENEEA. The CDR3 DNA reads TGTGCCAGCAGCTTAGCAACTCGCGGGAGAGGCTTGGATACGCAGTATTTT. Its translation is CASSLATRGRGLDTQYF.

This sequence joins TRBV6-4 and TRBJ2-6; the match to TRBD1 covers 9 bases. CDR1 and CDR2 from the germline V gene are MRHNA and SNTAGT. V shed 6 bases, J shed 3 bases, and the junction held 9 bases outside the gene matches. The CDR3 loop spans 17 amino acids. CDR3 bases: TGTGCCAGCAGCCCGGGACAGGGTTCTGGTGGGGCCAACGTCCTGACTTTC. It is translated as CASSPGQGSGGANVLTF.

The chain employs TRBV6-1 and TRBJ1-2; possible D gene TRBD1, 6 bases. This CDR3 is built from 15 residues. CDR1 is MNHNS, CDR2 SASEGT, per germline. V was cut by 3 bases and J by 4 bases, with 15 bases left in between. In DNA form, the CDR3 reads TGTGCCAGCAGTGAGGGCACAGGGTCCAGCTATGGCTACACCTTC. It translates to CASSEGTGSSYGYTF.

The chain has TRBV4-1 and TRBJ1-2; D perhaps matches TRBD1 (5 bases). Germline values: CDR1 MGHRA, CDR2 YSYEKL. The CDR3 contains 17 residues. With 1 base removed from V and 5 bases from J, the gap between germline ends came to 20 bases. The CDR3 sequence: CASSQGSRVTGSYGYTF. In nucleotides, the CDR3 is TGCGCCAGCAGCCAAGGGTCCAGGGTTACGGGTTCGTATGGCTACACCTTC.

This chain uses TRBV7-9 with TRBJ2-4, with TRBD1 matching over 7 bases. This CDR3 contains 17 residues. Germline V gene lookup returns CDR1 SEHNR and CDR2 FQNEAQ (reference sequence). J lost 0 bases, V lost 5 bases, and 10 bases had no gene match. The chain's CDR3 is CASSASNRGQAKNIQYF. CDR3 nucleotides: TGTGCCAGCAGCGCCTCGAACAGGGGCCAAGCCAAAAACATTCAGTACTTC.

V gene TRBV6-4 combines with J gene TRBJ2-3; 11 nucleotides align to TRBD2. Germline V gene sequence: CDR1 MRHNA, CDR2 SNTAGT. This CDR3 comprises 15 residues. With 3 bases clipped from V and 6 bases from J, the junction kept 5 bases outside the gene matches. The CDR3 nucleotides are TGTGCCAGCAGTGAACTAGCGGGGGAAGGGGATACGCAGTATTTT. Translation: CASSELAGEGDTQYF.

The chain has TRBV7-6 and TRBJ2-7, with TRBD2 matching over 11 bases. The J segment lost 4 bases and the V segment lost 1 base, leaving 3 bases of the junction unmatched. This CDR3 is built from 15 residues. CDR1 is SGHVS, CDR2 FNYEAQ, per germline. This CDR3 is CASSLGLAGGYEQYF. CDR3 bases: TGTGCCAGCAGCTTAGGTCTAGCGGGGGGTTACGAGCAGTACTTC.

The chain couples TRBV4-3 to TRBJ2-3, with TRBD2 matching over 10 bases. Germline loops: CDR1 LGHNA, CDR2 YSLEER. After removal of 0 bases from V and 5 bases from J, the junction contained 8 bases not matched to a gene. This CDR3 contains 17 residues. CDR3 protein: CASSQDRAGGGGDTQYF. The DNA for the CDR3 is TGCGCCAGCAGCCAAGATAGAGCGGGGGGGGGAGGAGATACGCAGTATTTT.